This T cell receptor beta chain was profiled in a study of blood T cell repertoires in COVID-19. As for the study in general: The study drew acute and convalescent COVID-19 samples from the United States, Italy and Spain. Sources were T cells, B-cell-depleted T cells, or PBMCs; the material itself was cDNA or gDNA.

The ends lost 5 bases at V and 3 bases at J; junction bases unmatched: 1. Germline V gives CDR1 LNHNV, CDR2 YYDKDF (reference sequence). The CDR3 length is 13 residues. Original handling: From reference gene primer amplification, estimates of nucleated cell counts were derived. Sequencing used immunoSEQ multiplex PCR; TCRdb keeps in-frame clones, though not all of them. The V and J calls and the clone size are those of that table, but D and trimming were determined from the DNA. Here the sample spans 60,000 to 70,000 clones, approximately 87% being singletons. The source is a man over 45 with active COVID-19. J is TRBJ2-1 and V is TRBV15, with TRBD2 matching over 7 bases. The material sequenced was peripheral blood. In nucleotides, the CDR3 is TGTGCCACCAGCGGGGGGGGCTACAATGAGCAGTTCTTC. Translated: CATSGGGYNEQFF.